Sequencing of this T cell receptor beta chain was carried out in a study of T cell repertoires in cytomegalovirus infection. This clonotype appeared a few times. Its antigen is unidentified. MiXCR, applied by TCRdb to the reads, yields one record per CDR3 protein. The table has fewer than 700,000 distinct CDR3 sequences, less than 25% seen once. Overall study findings and caveats: The ex vivo response was dominated by HLA-C-restricted CMV-specific TCR beta clonotypes.

The CDR3 extends over 15 amino acids. The germline gives CDR1 MGHRA, CDR2 YSYEKL. V shed 4 bases and J shed 0 bases, with 13 bases lying between them. The gene calls are TRBV4-1 and TRBJ2-7; D call uncertain. The sequenced sample was CD8+ T cells from PBMCs. This receptor was obtained from a human donor in good health (CMV status not recorded). Some clones in this sample may be carry-over from other donors' samples. This CDR3 reads CASSLSDTFSYEQYF. DNA for the CDR3: TGCGCCAGCAGCCTTTCTGACACGTTCTCCTACGAGCAGTACTTC.